The rows below give T cell receptor beta chains drawn from one sample of a study of T cells in localized non-small cell lung cancer. Produced via immunoSEQ multiplex PCR; TCRdb's table is partial and in-frame only. The data hold about 24,000 clones, with about 86% observed a single time. The material sequenced was PBMCs, taken before any cancer treatment. The source is a man aged 35 to 70 with stage II lung adenocarcinoma. CDR3s include the opening cysteine and the closing phenylalanine or tryptophan. The order of the fields is V gene, clone size, J gene, CDR3 length, D gene, CDR3 DNA, CDR3 protein. The D gene is left open where the match is weak. A row's size may be missing; if present it is once, few, many or a size class.

>TRBV6-1|-|TRBJ2-2|15|TRBD1
TGTGCCAGCAGTGCCCGACAGGGGAACACCGGGGAGCTGTTTTTT
CASSARQGNTGELFF
>TRBV5-4|-|TRBJ1-5|11|-
TGTGCCAGCAGCTTGGATCAGCCCCAGCATTTT
CASSLDQPQHF
>TRBV7-8|once|TRBJ1-3|16|-
TGTGCCAGCAGCTACGGACACAAGAGCTCTGGAAACACCATATATTTT
CASSYGHKSSGNTIYF
>TRBV5-1|-|TRBJ1-4|16|-
TGCGCCAGCAGCTTGGCCGGGGGTCTCCATAATGAAAAACTGTTTTTT
CASSLAGGLHNEKLFF
>TRBV10-3|-|TRBJ2-2|15|TRBD2
TGTGCCATCAGTGCCGAGCGGGGCATGGCCGGGGAGCTGTTTTTT
CAISAERGMAGELFF
>TRBV5-1|once|TRBJ2-5|17|TRBD2
TGCGCCAGCAGCTTTGGTCTAGCGGGGGGATTACAAGAGACCCAGTACTTC
CASSFGLAGGLQETQYF
>TRBV19|-|TRBJ2-1|13|-
TGTGCCAGTAGTAATCGTCAGGGGAATGAGCAGTTCTTC
CASSNRQGNEQFF
>TRBV9|few|TRBJ1-2|15|-
TGTGCCAGCAGCTTCGACGGGACGGGGAACTATGGCTACACCTTC
CASSFDGTGNYGYTF
>TRBV2|few|TRBJ1-1|13|-
TGTGCCAGCACCCGGAACACGGGAACTGAAGCTTTCTTT
CASTRNTGTEAFF
>TRBV6-5|-|TRBJ2-3|15|-
TGTGCCAGCAGCCTGGAGGGAACAGGTACAGATACGCAGTATTTT
CASSLEGTGTDTQYF
>TRBV2|-|TRBJ2-7|14|-
TGTGCCAGCAGTGTCGAAGAGAGCTCCTACGAGCAGTACTTC
CASSVEESSYEQYF
>TRBV7-9|-|TRBJ2-3|16|TRBD2
TGTGCCAGCAGCCCCTCCCACAGCGGGGGGCTAGATACGCAGTATTTT
CASSPSHSGGLDTQYF
>TRBV4-1|-|TRBJ2-5|18|-
TGCGCCAGCAGCCGCGGCAACAGAGGGCGAGATTTAGGAGAGACCCAGTACTTC
CASSRGNRGRDLGETQYF
>TRBV10-3|-|TRBJ2-7|13|-
TGTGCCATCAGTGGAGGGGAGGCCTACGAGCAGTACTTC
CAISGGEAYEQYF
>TRBV30|-|TRBJ1-5|13|TRBD1
TGTGCCTGCTCCGGGACAGGGAATCAGCCCCAGCATTTT
CACSGTGNQPQHF
>TRBV30|-|TRBJ1-5|14|-
TGTGCCTGGAGTGGTATTGAGGGGAATCAGCCCCAGCATTTT
CAWSGIEGNQPQHF
>TRBV7-2|-|TRBJ2-5|16|TRBD1
TGTGCCAGCAGCAAGTCGGGACAGGAGCCCCAAGAGACCCAGTACTTC
CASSKSGQEPQETQYF
>TRBV2|-|TRBJ1-4|10|-
TGTGCCAGTGAGGGGGGGAACCTGTTTTTT
CASEGGNLFF
>TRBV5-1|-|TRBJ2-7|13|-
TGCGCCAGCAGCTTGGCCGCATCATACGAGCAGTACTTC
CASSLAASYEQYF
>TRBV12-5|few|TRBJ1-2|16|TRBD1
TGTGCTAGTGGTTTGCAGCCCCCGGGACAGGGGTATGGCTACACCTTC
CASGLQPPGQGYGYTF
>TRBV6-5|-|TRBJ1-4|14|TRBD1
TGTGCCAGCAGCCGAGGGGGCGCGAATGAAAAACTGTTTTTT
CASSRGGANEKLFF
>TRBV7-8|-|TRBJ2-5|14|-
TGTGCCAGCAGCCTATCCACCCCCAGGGAGACCCAGTACTTC
CASSLSTPRETQYF
>TRBV7-8|-|TRBJ2-1|15|-
TGTGCCAGCAGCTTAGGGACGCGGGGCACCAATGAGCAGTTCTTC
CASSLGTRGTNEQFF
>TRBV6-5|-|TRBJ2-5|15|-
TGTGCCAGCAGTTACGCAGGGACCAGCAAAGAGACCCAGTACTTC
CASSYAGTSKETQYF
>TRBV15|-|TRBJ2-5|14|TRBD1
TGTGCCACCAGCAGCTTAGGACAGGGTGAGACCCAGTACTTC
CATSSLGQGETQYF
>TRBV2|-|TRBJ1-6|15|TRBD1
TGTGCCAGCCTGACGGGGGGACAGATAAATTCACCCCTCCACTTT
CASLTGGQINSPLHF
>TRBV10-2|few|TRBJ1-1|15|TRBD1
TGCGCCAGCAGGGACAGGGGGCTCGGTGACACTGAAGCTTTCTTT
CASRDRGLGDTEAFF
>TRBV11-2|-|TRBJ2-7|12|-
TGTGCCAGCAGCTTAGGCCCTTCCGAGCAGTACTTC
CASSLGPSEQYF
>TRBV5-1|-|TRBJ2-3|16|-
TGCGCCAGCAGCTTGGTTCCGGACTCCCGTGGGGATACGCAGTATTTT
CASSLVPDSRGDTQYF
>TRBV30|-|TRBJ1-5|16|-
TGTGCCTGGAGTGTACGGCGCCAGTCTAAGGGTCAGCCCCAGCATTTT
CAWSVRRQSKGQPQHF
>TRBV30|-|TRBJ2-7|15|TRBD2
TGTGCCTCCCTAAAGACCGAAGCGGGAGTGGGCGAGCAGTACTTC
CASLKTEAGVGEQYF
>TRBV6-5|-|TRBJ1-1|14|-
TGTGCCAGCAGTTACTCGACGGTGAACACTGAAGCTTTCTTT
CASSYSTVNTEAFF
>TRBV19|-|TRBJ2-1|14|-
TGTGCCAGCCGAGAGGGGGGGTTCGGCAATGAGCAGTTCTTC
CASREGGFGNEQFF
>TRBV27|-|TRBJ1-5|15|-
TGTGCCAGCAGAAGGAACAGGTATAGCAATCAGCCCCAGCATTTT
CASRRNRYSNQPQHF
>TRBV2|-|TRBJ2-1|14|-
TGTGCCAGCAGTGAAGGGGGGGCAATGAATGAGCAGTTCTTC
CASSEGGAMNEQFF
>TRBV6-1|-|TRBJ2-3|12|TRBD1
TGTGCCCGTTGGGACAGGGTAGTCACGCAGTATTTT
CARWDRVVTQYF
>TRBV30|-|TRBJ1-1|17|-
TGTGCCTGGAAAGGGGGACTGATCGAGGAGGTTCTGGGTGAAGCTTTCTTT
CAWKGGLIEEVLGEAFF
>TRBV10-3|once|TRBJ1-1|14|TRBD1
TGTGCCATCAGTCGGGGACAGGGGTACACTGAAGCTTTCTTT
CAISRGQGYTEAFF
>TRBV7-2|few|TRBJ2-3|15|TRBD2
TGTGCCAGCAGCTTAGCGGGAGGGCAAAGCCGAACGCAGTATTTT
CASSLAGGQSRTQYF
>TRBV5-6|-|TRBJ2-3|15|TRBD1
TGTGCCAGCAGTCGGGACAGGGGAAGTGCAGATACGCAGTATTTT
CASSRDRGSADTQYF
>TRBV5-1|-|TRBJ1-4|16|TRBD1
TGCGCCAGCAGCGGGACAGGGATGGGAACTAATGAAAAACTGTTTTTT
CASSGTGMGTNEKLFF
>TRBV10-3|-|TRBJ2-7|13|-
TGTGCCATCAGCGACATGCAGGGGTACGAGCAGTACTTC
CAISDMQGYEQYF
>TRBV7-2|-|TRBJ2-1|15|-
TGTGCCAGCAGCCCGGATGCGGGGTCCTACAATGAGCAGTTCTTC
CASSPDAGSYNEQFF
>TRBV7-3|-|TRBJ2-3|13|-
TGTGCCAGCAGCCCGGGACTCACAGATACGCAGTATTTT
CASSPGLTDTQYF
>TRBV5-1|-|TRBJ2-3|16|-
TGCGCCAGCAGCTTGGGTACCATCATAAGCACAGATACGCAGTATTTT
CASSLGTIISTDTQYF
>TRBV7-9|-|TRBJ2-3|12|-
TGTGCCAGCAGCTCAGGGGATAATACGCAGTATTTT
CASSSGDNTQYF
>TRBV10-3|-|TRBJ1-6|16|-
TGTGCCATCAGTGTCTCGGGACCGACTATTGAATCACCCCTCCACTTT
CAISVSGPTIESPLHF
>TRBV5-1|once|TRBJ1-1|14|TRBD1
TGCGCCAGCAGCACCGGACAGGGGGTTTTTGAAGCTTTCTTT
CASSTGQGVFEAFF
>TRBV6-1|once|TRBJ1-5|16|TRBD1
TGTGCCAGCAGTGAATCGGGACAGAATAGCAATCAGCCCCAGCATTTT
CASSESGQNSNQPQHF
>TRBV14|-|TRBJ2-7|15|-
TGTGCCAGCAGCCAAGATGTCAGGGCACCCTACGAGCAGTACTTC
CASSQDVRAPYEQYF
>TRBV4-3|-|TRBJ1-3|17|-
TGCGCCAGCAGCCAAGAATCGGACCTCCGGCCTGGAAACACCATATATTTT
CASSQESDLRPGNTIYF
>TRBV6-5|few|TRBJ1-1|14|-
TGTGCCAGCAGGAAACAAACAATGAACACTGAAGCTTTCTTT
CASRKQTMNTEAFF
>TRBV6-1|-|TRBJ1-2|15|-
TGTGCCAGCAGTGAAGCCTCTGCCAGCAACTATGGCTACACCTTC
CASSEASASNYGYTF
>TRBV7-7|few|TRBJ2-7|14|-
TGTGCTAGCAGCGTGCGCGAGGTGGGCTACGAGCAGTACTTC
CASSVREVGYEQYF